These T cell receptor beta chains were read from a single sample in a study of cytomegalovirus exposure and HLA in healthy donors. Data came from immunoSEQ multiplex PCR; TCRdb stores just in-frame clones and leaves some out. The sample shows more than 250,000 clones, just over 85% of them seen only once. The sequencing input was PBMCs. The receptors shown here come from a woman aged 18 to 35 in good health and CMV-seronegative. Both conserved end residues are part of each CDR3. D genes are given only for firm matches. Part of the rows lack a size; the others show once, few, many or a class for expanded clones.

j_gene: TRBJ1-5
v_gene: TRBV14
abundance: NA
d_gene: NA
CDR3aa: CASSPRLSNQPQHF
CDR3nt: TGTGCCAGCAGCCCCCGGTTGAGCAATCAGCCCCAGCATTTT

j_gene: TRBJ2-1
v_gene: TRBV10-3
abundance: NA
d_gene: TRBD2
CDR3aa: CAIRGTSEGQNEQFF
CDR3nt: TGTGCCATCAGGGGGACTAGCGAAGGGCAAAATGAGCAGTTCTTC

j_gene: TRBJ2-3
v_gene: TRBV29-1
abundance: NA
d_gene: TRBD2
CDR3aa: CSVGLLGTSVWRRDTQYF
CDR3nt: TGCAGCGTTGGTCTGCTGGGGACTAGCGTCTGGAGACGAGATACGCAGTATTTT

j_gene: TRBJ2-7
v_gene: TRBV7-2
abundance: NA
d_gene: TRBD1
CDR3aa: CASSLADRGIYEQYF
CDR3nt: TGTGCCAGCAGCTTAGCGGACAGGGGGATTTACGAGCAGTACTTC

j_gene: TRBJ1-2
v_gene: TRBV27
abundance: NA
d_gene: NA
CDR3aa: CASSLGPHRGYTF
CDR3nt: TGTGCCAGCAGTTTAGGTCCCCATCGGGGCTACACCTTC

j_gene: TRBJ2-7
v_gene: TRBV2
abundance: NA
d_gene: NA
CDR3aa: CASSEPDRAYEQYF
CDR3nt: TGTGCCAGCAGTGAGCCGGACAGAGCCTACGAGCAGTACTTC

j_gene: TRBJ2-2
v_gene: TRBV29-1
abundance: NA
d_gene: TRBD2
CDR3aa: CSVEDGTSGRRELFF
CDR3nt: TGCAGCGTTGAAGACGGGACTAGCGGGCGGAGGGAGCTGTTTTTT

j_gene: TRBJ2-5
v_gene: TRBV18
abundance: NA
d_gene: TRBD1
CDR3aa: CASSRNRDRGLETQYF
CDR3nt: TGTGCCAGCTCGCGGAACCGGGACAGGGGGTTGGAGACCCAGTACTTC

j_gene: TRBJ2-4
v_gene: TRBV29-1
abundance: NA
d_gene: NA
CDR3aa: CSVGTGWGKNIQYF
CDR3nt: TGCAGCGTTGGCACGGGATGGGGCAAAAACATTCAGTACTTC

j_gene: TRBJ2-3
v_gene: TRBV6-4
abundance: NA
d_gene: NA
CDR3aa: CASSESGAPADTQYF
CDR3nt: TGTGCCAGCAGTGAATCGGGAGCCCCCGCAGATACGCAGTATTTT

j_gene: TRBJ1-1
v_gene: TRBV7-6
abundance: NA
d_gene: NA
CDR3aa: CASSLGGVDTEAFF
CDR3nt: TGTGCCAGCAGCTTAGGGGGAGTGGACACTGAAGCTTTCTTT

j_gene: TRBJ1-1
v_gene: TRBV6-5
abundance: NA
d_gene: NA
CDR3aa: CASSPGFLGTEAFF
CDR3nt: TGTGCCAGCAGTCCAGGGTTTTTAGGCACTGAAGCTTTCTTT

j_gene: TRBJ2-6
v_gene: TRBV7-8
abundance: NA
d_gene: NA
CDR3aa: CASSPDRTQKGRGSGANVLTF
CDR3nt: TGTGCCAGCAGCCCCGATCGGACGCAAAAGGGCCGGGGCTCTGGGGCCAACGTCCTGACTTTC

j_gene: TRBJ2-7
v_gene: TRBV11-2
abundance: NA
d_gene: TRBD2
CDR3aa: CASSLERIAGRHGYEQYF
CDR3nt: TGTGCCAGCAGCTTAGAAAGGATAGCGGGAAGGCACGGCTACGAGCAGTACTTC

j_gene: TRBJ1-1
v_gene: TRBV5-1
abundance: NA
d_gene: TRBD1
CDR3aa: CASSTRTGSDTEAFF
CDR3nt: TGCGCCAGCAGCACCCGGACAGGGAGCGACACTGAAGCTTTCTTT

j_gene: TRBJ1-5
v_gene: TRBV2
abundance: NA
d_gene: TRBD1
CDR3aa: CASSEQGGREPQHF
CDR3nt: TGTGCCAGCAGTGAGCAGGGGGGCAGGGAGCCCCAGCATTTT

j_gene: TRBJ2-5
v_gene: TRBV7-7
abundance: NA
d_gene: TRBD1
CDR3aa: CASSSGQAQETQYF
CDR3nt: TGTGCCAGCAGCTCTGGACAGGCCCAAGAGACCCAGTACTTC

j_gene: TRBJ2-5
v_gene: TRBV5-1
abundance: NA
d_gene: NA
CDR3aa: CASSLGGPYQETQYF
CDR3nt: TGCGCCAGCAGTCTGGGGGGGCCATACCAAGAGACCCAGTACTTC

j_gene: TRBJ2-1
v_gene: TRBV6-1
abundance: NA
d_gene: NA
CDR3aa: CASSEMLAPYNEQFF
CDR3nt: TGTGCCAGCAGTGAAATGTTGGCCCCCTACAATGAGCAGTTCTTC

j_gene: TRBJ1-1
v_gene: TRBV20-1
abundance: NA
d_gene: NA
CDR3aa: CSADSVTEAFF
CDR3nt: TGCAGTGCTGACAGTGTTACTGAAGCTTTCTTT

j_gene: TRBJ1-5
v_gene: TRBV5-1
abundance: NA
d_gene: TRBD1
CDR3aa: CASSLQGGQPQHF
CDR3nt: TGCGCCAGCAGCTTACAGGGGGGTCAGCCCCAGCATTTT

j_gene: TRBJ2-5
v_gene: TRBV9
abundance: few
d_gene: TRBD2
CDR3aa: CASSPTAGIQETQYF
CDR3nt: TGTGCCAGCAGCCCCACAGCGGGGATCCAAGAGACCCAGTACTTC

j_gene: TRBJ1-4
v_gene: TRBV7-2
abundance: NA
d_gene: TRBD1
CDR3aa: CASSPTGVTEKLFF
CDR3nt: TGTGCCAGCAGCCCGACAGGGGTGACTGAAAAACTGTTTTTT

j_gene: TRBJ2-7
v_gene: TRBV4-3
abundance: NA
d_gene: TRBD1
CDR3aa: CASSQDRGQGAGEQYF
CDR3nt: TGCGCCAGCAGCCAAGATAGAGGACAGGGGGCGGGGGAGCAGTACTTC

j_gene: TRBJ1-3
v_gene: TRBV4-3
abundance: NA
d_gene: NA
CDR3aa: CASSQDLLPAHSGNTIYF
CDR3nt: TGCGCCAGCAGCCAAGATCTCCTACCCGCGCACTCTGGAAACACCATATATTTT

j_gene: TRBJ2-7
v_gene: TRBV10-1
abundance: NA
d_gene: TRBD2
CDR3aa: CASSSTTSGRTEQYF
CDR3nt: TGCGCCAGCAGTTCAACTACTAGCGGGAGGACCGAGCAGTACTTC